The T cell receptor (beta chain) described here comes from a study of cytomegalovirus exposure and HLA in healthy donors. The PCR ran on 60 Vbeta and 13 Jbeta primers. Here immunoSEQ multiplex PCR was the method, and the copy in TCRdb shows in-frame clones only, minus some. Recorded for this sample: under 130,000 clones. The germline V gene encodes CDR1 SEHNR and CDR2 FQNEAQ (reference sequence). This CDR3 region has 15 residues. Trimming removed 1 base from V and 2 bases from J, with 11 bases in between. This sequence originates from a man aged 50-60 years in good health and CMV-seronegative. The V and J genes are TRBV7-9 and TRBJ1-1, with D possibly being TRBD1 (5 bases). The sample was PBMCs. Written as DNA, the CDR3 is TGTGCCAGCAGCTTAGTACCAGGGCCAAACACTGAAGCTTTCTTT. Its translation is CASSLVPGPNTEAFF.